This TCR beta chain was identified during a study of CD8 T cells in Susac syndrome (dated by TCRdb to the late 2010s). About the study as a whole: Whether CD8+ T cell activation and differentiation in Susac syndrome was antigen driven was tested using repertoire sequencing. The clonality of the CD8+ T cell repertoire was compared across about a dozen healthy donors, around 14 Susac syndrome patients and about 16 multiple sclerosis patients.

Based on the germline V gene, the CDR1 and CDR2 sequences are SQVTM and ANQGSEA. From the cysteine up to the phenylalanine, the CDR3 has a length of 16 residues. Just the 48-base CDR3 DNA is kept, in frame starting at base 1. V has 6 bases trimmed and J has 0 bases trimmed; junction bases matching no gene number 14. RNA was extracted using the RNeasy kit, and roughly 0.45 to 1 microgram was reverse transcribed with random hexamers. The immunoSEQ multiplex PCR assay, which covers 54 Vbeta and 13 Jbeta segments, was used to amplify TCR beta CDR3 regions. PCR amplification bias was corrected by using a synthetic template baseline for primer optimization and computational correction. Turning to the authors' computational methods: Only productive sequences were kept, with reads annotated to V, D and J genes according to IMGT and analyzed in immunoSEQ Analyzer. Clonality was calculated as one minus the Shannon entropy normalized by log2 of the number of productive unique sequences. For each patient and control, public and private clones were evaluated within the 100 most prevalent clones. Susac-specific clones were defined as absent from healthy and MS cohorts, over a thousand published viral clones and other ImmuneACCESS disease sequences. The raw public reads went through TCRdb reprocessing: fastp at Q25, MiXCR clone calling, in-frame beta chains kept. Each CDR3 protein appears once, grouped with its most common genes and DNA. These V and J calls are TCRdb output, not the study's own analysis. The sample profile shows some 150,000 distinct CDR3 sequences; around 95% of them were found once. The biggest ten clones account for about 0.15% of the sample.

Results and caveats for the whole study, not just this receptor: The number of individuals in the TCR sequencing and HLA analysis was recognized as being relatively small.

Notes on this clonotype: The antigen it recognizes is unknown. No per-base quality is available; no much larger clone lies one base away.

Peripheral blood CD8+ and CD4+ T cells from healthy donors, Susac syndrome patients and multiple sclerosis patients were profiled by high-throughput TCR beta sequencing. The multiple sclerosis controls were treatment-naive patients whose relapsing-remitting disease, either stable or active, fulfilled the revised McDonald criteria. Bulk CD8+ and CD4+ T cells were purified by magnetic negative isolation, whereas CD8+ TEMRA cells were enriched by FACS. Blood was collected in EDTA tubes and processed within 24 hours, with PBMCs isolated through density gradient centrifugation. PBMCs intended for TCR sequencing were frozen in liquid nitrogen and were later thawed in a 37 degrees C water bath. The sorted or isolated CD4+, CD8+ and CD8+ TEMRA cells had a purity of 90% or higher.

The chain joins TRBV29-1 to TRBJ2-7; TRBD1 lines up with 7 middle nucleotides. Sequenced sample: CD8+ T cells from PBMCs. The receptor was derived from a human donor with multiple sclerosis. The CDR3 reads CSVSADDRASSYEQYF. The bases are TGCAGCGTCTCAGCCGACGACAGGGCATCCTCCTACGAGCAGTACTTC.